This T cell receptor (beta chain) comes out of a study of metastatic and nonmetastatic thyroid tumors. CDR1 is DFQATT and CDR2 is SNEGSKA in the germline V gene (reference sequence). The CDR3 runs to 14 residues. The ends were cut back, 0 bases at V and 8 bases at J, with 14 bases in the middle. Each patient went into thyroid surgery without having received any treatment. As concerns this clone: This could be a read error, since a much larger clone is one nucleotide away.

TCRdb re-called clones from the PCR reads using MiXCR. The table includes 100,000 or so clones, around 14% detected once. The sequenced sample was blood. The clonotype originates from a female donor with papillary thyroid cancer or a benign thyroid nodule (not recorded which). Some clones in this sample may be carry-over from other donors' samples. The J gene is TRBJ2-1, the V gene TRBV20-1; D is possibly TRBD2 (5 bases). The CDR3 DNA sequence: TGCAGTGCTAGAGATCGGAGGAAGTTGGATGAGCAGTTCTTC. Translated, it gives CSARDRRKLDEQFF.